Detailed here is one T cell receptor beta chain. Trimming stripped 0 bases from V and 4 bases from J, with 10 bases between. Germline V gene sequence: CDR1 GTSNPN, CDR2 SVGIG (reference sequence). The CDR3 has 14 amino acids. This entry belongs to a study of blood T cell repertoires in COVID-19. Study summary: The analysed material was cDNA or gDNA that came from T cells, B-cell-depleted T cells, or PBMCs.

How the authors handled the data: Amplification of reference gene primers provided the estimated nucleated cell counts. Some clones are missing from TCRdb's copy, which holds only in-frame ones; the method was immunoSEQ multiplex PCR. Clone size and the V and J calls come from that table; the DNA yielded D and trimming. The table includes roughly 150,000 clones, approximately 83% detected once. This chain uses TRBV30 with TRBJ1-5; D not resolved. This TCR derives from a man between 65 and 85 years old who had been exposed to COVID-19. Sequenced: PBMCs or T cells enriched from blood (not recorded which). The CDR3 sequence: CAWSVPRLNQPQHF. DNA for the CDR3: TGTGCCTGGAGTGTACCACGGTTGAATCAGCCCCAGCATTTT. The variable domain in full, with the rest retrieved from reference TRBV30 and TRBJ1-5, is SQTIHQWPATLVQPVGSPLSLECTVEGTSNPNLYWYRQAAGRGLQLLFYSVGIGQISSEVPQNLSASRPQDRQFILSSKKLLLSDSGFYLCAWSVPRLNQPQHFGDGTRLSIL.